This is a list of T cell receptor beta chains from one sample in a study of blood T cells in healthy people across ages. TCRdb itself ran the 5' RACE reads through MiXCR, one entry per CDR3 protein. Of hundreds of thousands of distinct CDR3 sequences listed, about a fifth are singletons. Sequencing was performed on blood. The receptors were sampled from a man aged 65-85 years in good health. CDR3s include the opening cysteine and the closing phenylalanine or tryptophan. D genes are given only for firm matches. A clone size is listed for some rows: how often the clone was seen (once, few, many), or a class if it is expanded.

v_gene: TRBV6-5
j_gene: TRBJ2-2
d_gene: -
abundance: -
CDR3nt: TGTGCCAGCAGTATGACAGCGAACACCGGGGAGCTGTTTTTT
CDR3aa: CASSMTANTGELFF

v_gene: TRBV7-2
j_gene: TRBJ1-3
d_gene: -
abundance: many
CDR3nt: TGTGCCAGTAAGGGCTCTGGAAACACCATATATTTT
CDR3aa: CASKGSGNTIYF

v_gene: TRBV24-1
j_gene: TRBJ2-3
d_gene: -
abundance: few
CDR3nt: TGTGCCACCAGTGACCTCGACAGCGGTGAGACAGATACGCAGTATTTT
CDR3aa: CATSDLDSGETDTQYF

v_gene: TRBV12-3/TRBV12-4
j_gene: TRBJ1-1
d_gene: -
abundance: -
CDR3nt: TGTGCCAGCAGTCCGGACAACGGGAACACTGAAGCTTTCTTT
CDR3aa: CASSPDNGNTEAFF

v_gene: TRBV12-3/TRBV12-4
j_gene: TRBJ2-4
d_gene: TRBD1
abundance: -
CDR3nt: TGTGCCAGCAGGACAGGGGAGGCAAACATTCAGTACTTC
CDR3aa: CASRTGEANIQYF

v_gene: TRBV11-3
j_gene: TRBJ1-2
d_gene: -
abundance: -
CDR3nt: TGTGCCAGCAGCTTAGAGGTGGGGGCCCGACTCTTC
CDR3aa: CASSLEVGARLF

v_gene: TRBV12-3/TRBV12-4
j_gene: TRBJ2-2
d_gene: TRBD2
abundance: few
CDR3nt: TGTGCCAGCAGTGGGTCGGGACTAGCCCACCATACTATGCTGTTTTTT
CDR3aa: CASSGSGLAHHTMLFF

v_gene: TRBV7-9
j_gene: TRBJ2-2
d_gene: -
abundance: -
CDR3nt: TGTGCCAGCAGCCCAAGAGCGGGGACAGACACCGGGGAGCTGTTTTTT
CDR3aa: CASSPRAGTDTGELFF

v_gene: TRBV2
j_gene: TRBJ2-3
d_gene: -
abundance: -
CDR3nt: TGTGCCAGCAGTGAAGTATCAGATACGCAGTATTTT
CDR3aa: CASSEVSDTQYF

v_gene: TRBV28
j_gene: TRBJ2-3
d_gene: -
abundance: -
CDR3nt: TGTGCCAGCAGTTTATCTTGGCAGAGCACAGATACGCAGTATTTT
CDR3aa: CASSLSWQSTDTQYF

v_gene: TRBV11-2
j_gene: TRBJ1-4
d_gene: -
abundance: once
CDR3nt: TGTGCCAGCAGCTTAGCCGGGACACCCTCCATCCACGGAGTGTTTTTT
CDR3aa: CASSLAGTPSIHGVFF

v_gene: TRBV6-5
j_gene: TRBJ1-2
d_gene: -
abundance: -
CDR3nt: TGTGCCGGCAGTTACCCCCGATATGGCTACACCTTC
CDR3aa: CAGSYPRYGYTF

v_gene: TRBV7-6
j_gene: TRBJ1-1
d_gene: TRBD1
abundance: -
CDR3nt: TGTGCCAGCGTTGACCGGGACAGTGATTTAACCGACGAAGCTTTCTTT
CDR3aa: CASVDRDSDLTDEAFF

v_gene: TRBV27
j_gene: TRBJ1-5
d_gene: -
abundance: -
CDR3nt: TGTGCCTCCAGGGGCCCTGCACCTCAGCCCCAGCATTTT
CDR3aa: CASRGPAPQPQHF

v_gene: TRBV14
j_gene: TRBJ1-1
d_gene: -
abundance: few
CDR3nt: TGTGCCAGCAGCTATAGACGGGGTTCCACTGAAGCTTTCTTT
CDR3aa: CASSYRRGSTEAFF

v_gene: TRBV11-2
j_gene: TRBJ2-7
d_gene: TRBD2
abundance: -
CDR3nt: TGTGCCAGCAGCTTAGTGGATCCAGCGGGGGGCCACTACGAGCAGTACTTC
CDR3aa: CASSLVDPAGGHYEQYF

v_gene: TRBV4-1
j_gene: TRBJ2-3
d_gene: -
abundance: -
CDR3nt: TGCGCCAGCAGCCAAGATCTTGCCCCCGGGGGCCAATATACGCAGTATTTT
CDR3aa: CASSQDLAPGGQYTQYF

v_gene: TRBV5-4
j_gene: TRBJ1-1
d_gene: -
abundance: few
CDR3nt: TGTGCCAGCAGCTTGGAGACGGGGGGTTACACTGAAGCTTTCTTT
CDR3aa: CASSLETGGYTEAFF

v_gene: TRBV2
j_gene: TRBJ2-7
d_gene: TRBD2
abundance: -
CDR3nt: TGTGCCAGCAGGACTAGCGGGTGGCGCTACGAGCAGTACTTC
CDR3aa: CASRTSGWRYEQYF

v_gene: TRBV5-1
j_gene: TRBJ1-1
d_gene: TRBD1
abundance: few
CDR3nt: TGCGCCAGCAGCCACCGGGACAGGGGCGCGAACACTGAAGCTTTCTTT
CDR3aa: CASSHRDRGANTEAFF

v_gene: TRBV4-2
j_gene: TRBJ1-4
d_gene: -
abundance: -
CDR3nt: TGTGCCAGCAGCCAAGTAGGGGATCGTATTAATGAAAAACTGTTTTTT
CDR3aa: CASSQVGDRINEKLFF

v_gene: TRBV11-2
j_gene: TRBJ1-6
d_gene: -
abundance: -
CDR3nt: TGTGCCAGCAGCTTCGGGGGTTCACCCCTCCACTTT
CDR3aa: CASSFGGSPLHF

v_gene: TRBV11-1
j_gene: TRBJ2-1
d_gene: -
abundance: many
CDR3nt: TGTGCCAGCAGCTTAGCGCTCGAGCAGTTCTTC
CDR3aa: CASSLALEQFF

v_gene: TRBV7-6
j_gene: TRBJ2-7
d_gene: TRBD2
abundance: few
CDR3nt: TGTGCCAGCAGCCCTTTAGCGGGGGGGTTGTACGAGCAGTACTTC
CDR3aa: CASSPLAGGLYEQYF

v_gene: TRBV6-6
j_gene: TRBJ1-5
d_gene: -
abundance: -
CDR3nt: TGTGCCAGCAGTTACTTGAATAGCAATCAGCCCCAGCATTTT
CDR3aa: CASSYLNSNQPQHF

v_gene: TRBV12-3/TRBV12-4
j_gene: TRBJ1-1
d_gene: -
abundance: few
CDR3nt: TGTGCCAGCAGTTTAGCGCGGAAATATGAAGCTTTCTTT
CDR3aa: CASSLARKYEAFF

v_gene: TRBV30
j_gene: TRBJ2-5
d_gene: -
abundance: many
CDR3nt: TGTGCCTGGAGTTGGAGAGTCCAAGAGACCCAGTACTTC
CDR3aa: CAWSWRVQETQYF

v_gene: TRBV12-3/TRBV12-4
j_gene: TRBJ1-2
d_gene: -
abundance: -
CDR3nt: TGTGCCAGCAGTTTAGGGACAGAGCATGGCTACACCTTC
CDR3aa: CASSLGTEHGYTF

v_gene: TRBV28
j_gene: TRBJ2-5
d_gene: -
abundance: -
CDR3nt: TGTGCCAGCGGTGGATGGCCACCCATCTGGTACTTC
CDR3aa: CASGGWPPIWYF

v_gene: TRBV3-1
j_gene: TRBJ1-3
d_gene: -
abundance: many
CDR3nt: TGTGCCAGCAGCCAAGATCGGGCGGCGGCGGGCTCTGGAAACACCATATATTTT
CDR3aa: CASSQDRAAAGSGNTIYF

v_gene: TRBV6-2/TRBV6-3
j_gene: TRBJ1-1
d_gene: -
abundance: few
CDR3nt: TGTGCCAGCAGTTACTCACCGTACCGGGTGTCAACTGAAGCTTTCTTT
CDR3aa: CASSYSPYRVSTEAFF

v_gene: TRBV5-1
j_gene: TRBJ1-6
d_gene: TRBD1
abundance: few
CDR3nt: TGCGCCAGCAGCTTGGGACAGGGGGCTGGTAATTCACCCCTCCACTTT
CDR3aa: CASSLGQGAGNSPLHF

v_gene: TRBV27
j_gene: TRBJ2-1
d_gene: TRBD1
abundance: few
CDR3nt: TGTGCCAGCAGTTTCGCCTCAGCCAGGGGGAATGAGCAGTTCTTC
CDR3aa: CASSFASARGNEQFF

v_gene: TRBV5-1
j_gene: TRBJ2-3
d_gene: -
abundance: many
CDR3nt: TGCGCCAGCAGCCAGGGGAACACAGATACGCAGTATTTT
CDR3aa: CASSQGNTDTQYF

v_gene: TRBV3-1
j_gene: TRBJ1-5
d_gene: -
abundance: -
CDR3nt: TGTGCCAGCAGCCAAGATTCAGCGGGTCAGCCCCAGCATTTT
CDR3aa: CASSQDSAGQPQHF

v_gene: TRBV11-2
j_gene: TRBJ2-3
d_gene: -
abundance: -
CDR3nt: TGTGCCAGCAGCTCGACATCAACTAGCACAGATACGCAGTATTTT
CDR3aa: CASSSTSTSTDTQYF

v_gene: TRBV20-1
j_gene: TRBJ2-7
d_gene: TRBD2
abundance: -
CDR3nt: TGCAGTGCTAGAGTTCAGCGGGGGTTGTACGAGCAGTACTTC
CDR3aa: CSARVQRGLYEQYF

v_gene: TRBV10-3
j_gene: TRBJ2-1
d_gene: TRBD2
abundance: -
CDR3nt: TGTGCCATCAGTGAGCAGCTAGCGGGAGGTCGGGATGAGCAGTTCTTC
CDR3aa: CAISEQLAGGRDEQFF

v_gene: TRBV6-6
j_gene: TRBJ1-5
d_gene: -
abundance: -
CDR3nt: TGTGCCAGCAGTTACTCGAGTGGGTATAGCAATCAGCCCCAGCATTTT
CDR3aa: CASSYSSGYSNQPQHF

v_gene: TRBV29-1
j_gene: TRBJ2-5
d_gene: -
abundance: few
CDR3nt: TGCAGCGTTGCATCAGGACAAGAGACCCAGTACTTC
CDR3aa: CSVASGQETQYF

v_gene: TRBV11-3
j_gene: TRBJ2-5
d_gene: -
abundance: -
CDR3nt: TGTGCCAGCAGCTTAGAATTGAGACACCCTTTAAAGGCCCAGTACTTC
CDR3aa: CASSLELRHPLKAQYF

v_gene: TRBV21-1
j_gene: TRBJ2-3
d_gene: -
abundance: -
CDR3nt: TGTGCCAGCAACCCTGGGAAGCGGGAGTCCACAGATACGCAGTATTTT
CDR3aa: CASNPGKRESTDTQYF

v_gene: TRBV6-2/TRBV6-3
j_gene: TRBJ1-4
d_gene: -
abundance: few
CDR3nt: TGTGCCAGCGGTTGGAGCGGGGAAAAACTGTTTTTT
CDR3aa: CASGWSGEKLFF

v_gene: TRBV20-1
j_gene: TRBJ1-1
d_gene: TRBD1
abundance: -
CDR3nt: TGCAGTGCATGGGACAGGGCTGTGGCTTTCTTT
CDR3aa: CSAWDRAVAFF

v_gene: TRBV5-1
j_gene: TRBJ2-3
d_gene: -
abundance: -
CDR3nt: TGCGCCAGCAGCTTCTCCGGGGCCGAGGGAGATACGCAGTATTTT
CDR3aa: CASSFSGAEGDTQYF

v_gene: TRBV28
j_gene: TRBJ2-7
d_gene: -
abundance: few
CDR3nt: TGTGCCAGCAGTCTCGGAGCGACAGCCTCCTACGAGCAGTACTTC
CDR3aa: CASSLGATASYEQYF

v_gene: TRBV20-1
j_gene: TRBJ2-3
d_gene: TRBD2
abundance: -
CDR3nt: TGCAGTGCTAGGGCCCCTGGGCGGGGGGCCACAGATACGCAGTATTTT
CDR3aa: CSARAPGRGATDTQYF

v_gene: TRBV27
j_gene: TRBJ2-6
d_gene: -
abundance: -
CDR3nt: TGTGCCAGCAGTTTATGGCAGGGTGGTGTCAACGTCCTGACTTTC
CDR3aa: CASSLWQGGVNVLTF

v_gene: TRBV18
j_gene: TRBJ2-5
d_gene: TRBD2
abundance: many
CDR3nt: TGTGCCAGCTCCCGGACTAGCGGGAAAGAGACCCAGTACTTC
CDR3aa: CASSRTSGKETQYF

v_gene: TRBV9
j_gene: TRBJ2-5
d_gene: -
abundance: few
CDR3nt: TGTGCCAGCAGCTACGCCGGGACTCCACAAGAGACCCAGTACTTC
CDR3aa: CASSYAGTPQETQYF

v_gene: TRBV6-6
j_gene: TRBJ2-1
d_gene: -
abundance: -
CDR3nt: TGTGCCAGCAGGGGCGGGGCCCTCTCCTACAATGAGCAGTTCTTC
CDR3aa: CASRGGALSYNEQFF

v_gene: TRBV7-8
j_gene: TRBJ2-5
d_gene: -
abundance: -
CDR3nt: TGTGCCAGCAGCTTAGGGCGGTTTGGGGAGACCCAGTACTTC
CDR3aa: CASSLGRFGETQYF